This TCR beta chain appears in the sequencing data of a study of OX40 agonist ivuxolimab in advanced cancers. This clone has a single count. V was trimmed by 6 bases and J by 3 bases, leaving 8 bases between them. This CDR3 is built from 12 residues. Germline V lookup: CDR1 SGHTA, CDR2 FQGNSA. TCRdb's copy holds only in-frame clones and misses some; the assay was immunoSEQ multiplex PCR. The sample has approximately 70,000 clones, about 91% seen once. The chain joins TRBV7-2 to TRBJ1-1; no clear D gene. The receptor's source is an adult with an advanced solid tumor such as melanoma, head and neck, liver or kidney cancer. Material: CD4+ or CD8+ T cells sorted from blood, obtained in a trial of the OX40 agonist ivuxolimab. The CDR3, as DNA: TGTGCCAGCAGGTTAATATACACTGAAGCTTTCTTT. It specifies CASRLIYTEAFF.